The 26 T cell receptor beta chains listed next were all sequenced from one sample in a study of T cells in Graves' hyperthyroidism and ophthalmopathy. Researchers amplified the TCR beta CDR3 regions from RNA transcripts. The study used the HTBI primer set for a first-round RT-PCR of the TCR CDR3. Each CDR3 protein gets one entry after TCRdb re-called the multiplex PCR reads with MiXCR. The table records about 370,000 distinct CDR3 sequences, over 12% of them present only once. The sequenced sample was blood. Receptor source: a woman in her sixties with Graves' ophthalmopathy.

This clonotype was seen more than once but under ten times. V usage is TRBV20-1 and J usage is TRBJ2-5, with D perhaps matching TRBD2 (5 bases). CDR3 length: 12 amino acids. Germline V lookup: CDR1 DFQATT, CDR2 SNEGSKA (reference sequence). The germline V and J ends were trimmed by 2 bases and 5 bases, with 9 bases remaining between them. The CDR3 reads CSARFPGETQYF. CDR3 sequence (DNA): TGCAGTGCTAGATTCCCGGGGGAGACCCAGTACTTC.

The genes are TRBV4-1 and TRBJ2-7; 8 bases fit TRBD1. The CDR3 sequence is 13 residues long. Germline V lookup: CDR1 MGHRA, CDR2 YSYEKL. V gave up 4 bases and J gave up 6 bases; unmatched junction bases: 5. The CDR3 here is CASSPQGAPEQYF. CDR3 DNA sequence: TGCGCCAGCAGCCCTCAGGGGGCGCCCGAGCAGTACTTC.

This clonotype occurred many times. CDR3 nucleotide sequence: TGTGCCAGCAGCCCCCTCCTACAGGGTGGGCCCCAGCATTTT. Encoded protein: CASSPLLQGGPQHF. The chain recombines TRBV7-2 with TRBJ1-5, with TRBD1 as a possible D gene (6 bases). V shed 5 bases and J shed 9 bases, with 17 bases lying between them. The CDR3 runs to 14 residues. The germline CDR1 and CDR2 sequences are SGHTA and FQGNSA.

Ten or more counts support this clonotype. The V and J genes are TRBV3-1 and TRBJ2-1, with 13 bases identical to TRBD2. The CDR3 covers 17 residues. Per germline, CDR1 LGHDT and CDR2 YNNKEL (reference sequence). Germline trimming cut 5 bases from V and 4 bases from J; bases unmatched to any gene: 8. CDR3 DNA: TGTGCCAGCAGCGCCTTCGGGACTAGCGGGACGTACAATGAGCAGTTCTTC. Translation gives CASSAFGTSGTYNEQFF.

Details on this clonotype: A much larger clone lies one base from this, so it may be a read error. The chain uses TRBV7-8 and TRBJ2-1; D remains ambiguous. CDR1 is SGHVS, CDR2 FQNEAQ, per germline. The CDR3 is made up of 15 amino acids. The CDR3 nucleotides read TGTGCCAACAGCTTCGGGTGGGCGTCCCGGAATGAGCAGTTCTTC. This encodes CANSFGWASRNEQFF.

The chain joins TRBV5-1 to TRBJ2-5; 7 positions match TRBD1. The CDR3 covers 13 residues. Per germline, CDR1 SGHRS and CDR2 YFSETQ. V was clipped by 4 bases and J by 5 bases; unmatched bases: 5. CDR3 in DNA: TGCGCCAGCAGCGGGGGACAGAGGGAGACCCAGTACTTC. As protein: CASSGGQRETQYF.

The table lists this clonotype with many counts. The chain joins TRBV7-2 to TRBJ2-1; 14 nucleotides agree with TRBD2. The CDR3 length is 15 residues. The V and J ends lost 5 bases and 7 bases, in that order; junction bases with no gene match: 4. In germline, CDR1 is SGHTA, CDR2 FQGNSA. DNA of the CDR3: TGTGCCAGCAGCCGTGGGACTAGCGGGAGAAATGAGCAGTTCTTC. It specifies CASSRGTSGRNEQFF.

This clonotype was recorded at least ten times. The V and J genes are TRBV6-1 and TRBJ2-7, with D uncertain. This CDR3 has 14 amino acids. Germline CDR1 MNHNS, CDR2 SASEGT. Trimming left V 7 bases short and J 1 base short, with 14 bases between. The CDR3 is CASIKGGASYEQYF. CDR3 DNA: TGTGCCAGCATCAAAGGTGGAGCGTCCTACGAGCAGTACTTC.

The chain combines TRBV20-1 with TRBJ2-5; D may be TRBD2 (6 bases). Germline CDR1 DFQATT, CDR2 SNEGSKA (reference sequence). This CDR3 is built from 16 residues. The DNA for the CDR3 is TGCAGCACCCCATCTCCTGGCGGGAATATTGGAGAGACCCAGTACTTC. As protein: CSTPSPGGNIGETQYF.

This clonotype was seen repeatedly, ten times or more. The V and J genes are TRBV7-8 and TRBJ2-5; TRBD2 agrees at 7 bases. Germline CDR1 SGHVS, CDR2 FQNEAQ. V lost 0 bases to trimming and J lost 4 bases; unmatched junction nucleotides: 8. The CDR3 sequence is 16 residues long. The CDR3 loop is CASSLAGRGQPETQYF. The CDR3 DNA reads as TGTGCCAGCAGCTTAGCGGGGAGGGGCCAACCAGAGACCCAGTACTTC.

This chain joins TRBV10-3 and TRBJ2-3; 9 nucleotides agree with TRBD2. After removal of 2 bases from V and 2 bases from J, the junction contained 5 bases not matched to a gene. The V gene's germline CDR1 is ENHRY and CDR2 SYGVKD. The length of the CDR3 is 16 residues. The CDR3 DNA sequence: TGTGCCATCAGTGAGAAAATAGCGGGAGTCACAGATACGCAGTATTTT. Encoded protein: CAISEKIAGVTDTQYF.

This clonotype showed up many times. The chain is built from TRBV11-2 and TRBJ2-7; tentatively, D is TRBD2 (6 bases). Trimming removed 5 bases at V and 7 bases at J, with 15 bases between. This CDR3 is 13 amino acids long. CDR1 SGHAT and CDR2 FQNNGV come from the germline V gene. CDR3 in DNA: TGTGCCAGCAGCCCCGGAGGGGCGGGAGAGCAGTACTTC. Its translation is CASSPGGAGEQYF.

This clonotype was counted only a few times. The chain is built from TRBV7-8 and TRBJ2-7, with D perhaps assigned TRBD1 or TRBD2 (5 bases each). This CDR3 spans 17 amino acids. CDR1 and CDR2 (germline): SGHVS, FQNEAQ. V lost 6 bases to trimming and J lost 4 bases, with 25 bases between them. The CDR3 DNA follows: TGTGCCAGCAGTTCCGGGTACCGGGACCTCCCAGGGTACGAGCAGTACTTC. The encoded protein is CASSSGYRDLPGYEQYF.

This clonotype was counted ten times or more. The gene calls are TRBV11-1 and TRBJ2-1, with TRBD2 identical over 7 bases. The CDR3 loop spans 16 amino acids. CDR1 and CDR2 from the germline V gene are SGHAT and FQDESV (reference sequence). Unmatched junction bases numbered 5, after V lost 0 bases and J lost 3 bases. The CDR3 spells CASSLAAGESYNEQFF. The CDR3, as DNA: TGTGCCAGCAGCTTAGCGGCGGGGGAGAGCTACAATGAGCAGTTCTTC.

In its sample, this clonotype was seen many times. The chain is built from TRBV6-1 and TRBJ2-3; 7 bases are shared with TRBD2. The CDR3 has 13 amino acids. CDR1 and CDR2 from the germline V gene are MNHNS and SASEGT. V lost 8 bases to trimming and J lost 3 bases; unmatched junction nucleotides: 5. This chain's CDR3 is CASLWGGTDTQYF. The CDR3 nucleotides read TGTGCCAGCCTCTGGGGGGGTACAGATACGCAGTATTTT.

This clonotype was counted at least ten times. This chain links TRBV6-2 or TRBV6-3 with TRBJ1-3, with TRBD1 matching 11 bases. With V trimmed by 2 bases and J by 0 bases, 9 bases remained unmatched. Looked up from germline, CDR1 is MNHEY and CDR2 is SVGEGT. This CDR3 region has 19 residues. The CDR3 loop is CASSYRDRGIRRSGNTIYF. In nucleotides, the CDR3 is TGTGCCAGCAGTTACCGGGACAGGGGGATCCGTCGCTCTGGAAACACCATATATTTT.

With respect to this clonotype: With a much larger clone just one base away, this may be a read error. The chain carries TRBV28 and TRBJ2-7; the D is unclear. The germline V gene has CDR1 MDHEN and CDR2 SYDVKM. CDR3 size: 14 residues. Trimming left V 2 bases short and J 2 bases short, with 10 bases between. CDR3 coding DNA: TGTGCCAGCAGTTTAACGGTACAGCCCTACGAGCAGTACTTC. Translated: CASSLTVQPYEQYF.

Note on this clonotype: The junction shows a germline mismatch at one end, possibly a read error. The chain joins TRBV19 to TRBJ1-1; TRBD1 aligns across 7 bases. The germline V gene has CDR1 LNHDA and CDR2 SQIVND (reference sequence). The CDR3 extends over 15 amino acids. The DNA for the CDR3 is TGTACCAGTAGTATAAGACCCAGGGGGAGAGCTGAAGCTTTCTTT. Encoded protein: CTSSIRPRGRAEAFF.

This clonotype was recorded many times. This chain uses TRBV7-9 with TRBJ2-7, with a tentative D call TRBD2 (5 bases). This CDR3 region has 15 residues. V lost 5 bases and J 1 base, leaving 15 bases between the germline ends. CDR1 and CDR2 from the germline V gene are SEHNR and FQNEAQ (reference sequence). CDR3 in amino acids: CASSDGGGPSYEQYF. The CDR3 coding sequence is TGTGCCAGCAGCGACGGTGGCGGGCCTTCCTACGAGCAGTACTTC.

This clonotype was observed many times. This rearrangement joins TRBV6-2 or TRBV6-3 to TRBJ2-1; TRBD2 agrees at 7 bases. This CDR3 is 14 amino acids long. Losses at the gene ends were 2 bases for V and 5 bases for J; bases not matched to a gene: 3. Germline CDR1 reads MNHEY; CDR2 reads SVGEGT. The CDR3 nucleotides are TGTGCCAGCAGTTACCGGACTAGGCACAATGAGCAGTTCTTC. It is translated as CASSYRTRHNEQFF.

A single count supports this clonotype. The chain uses TRBV5-1 and TRBJ2-4, with 8 bases aligning to TRBD1. This CDR3 comprises 16 residues. Trimming at V came to 0 bases and at J to 8 bases, leaving 10 bases not matched to a gene. Germline V lookup: CDR1 SGHRS, CDR2 YFSETQ. The CDR3 DNA reads TGCGCCAGCAGCTTGGCCCTAGGACAGGGCTCACACATTCAGTACTTC. Translated: CASSLALGQGSHIQYF.

This clonotype was seen repeatedly, ten times or more. V and J are TRBV24-1 and TRBJ2-1; 9 bases are a match to TRBD1. The CDR3 has 15 residues. Per germline, CDR1 KGHDR and CDR2 SFDVKD. J gave up 4 bases and V 5 bases, and 5 bases lay outside the gene matches. This CDR3 reads CATSAWDRVYNEQFF. The DNA for the CDR3 is TGTGCCACCAGTGCCTGGGACAGGGTTTACAATGAGCAGTTCTTC.

This clonotype was seen a few times. V and J are TRBV20-1 and TRBJ2-7; possible D gene TRBD2, 5 bases. This CDR3 is built from 12 residues. V gave up 3 bases and J gave up 5 bases, with 11 bases separating them. Germline CDR1 DFQATT, CDR2 SNEGSKA (reference sequence). For the CDR3, the DNA is TGCAGTGCTAGGGGTCTAGCCGACGAGCAGTACTTC. It codes for CSARGLADEQYF.

This clonotype was counted ten times or more. The genes are TRBV20-1 and TRBJ2-1; D remains ambiguous. This CDR3 contains 14 residues. V lost 0 bases to trimming and J lost 0 bases, with 6 bases between them. Germline V gene sequence: CDR1 DFQATT, CDR2 SNEGSKA (reference sequence). The CDR3 DNA reads as TGCAGTGCTAGAGATGTGCTCTCCTACAATGAGCAGTTCTTC. Its protein product is CSARDVLSYNEQFF.

This clonotype was recorded at least ten times. CDR3 region: CATSDWRADTQYF. For the CDR3, the DNA is TGTGCCACCAGTGATTGGAGGGCAGATACGCAGTATTTT. The chain is built from TRBV24-1 and TRBJ2-3, with D perhaps matching TRBD2 (6 bases). CDR1 is KGHDR and CDR2 is SFDVKD in the germline V gene. V gave up 2 bases and J gave up 4 bases, with 6 bases separating them. The CDR3 has 13 residues.

This clonotype was picked up a small number of times. The CDR3 bases are TGTGCCAGTAGTAGACTAGCGGGAGACGTCACCGGGGAGCTGTTTTTT. This translates into CASSRLAGDVTGELFF. The chain employs TRBV19 and TRBJ2-2, with 12 bases lining up with TRBD2. V shed 4 bases, J shed 4 bases, and the junction held 4 bases outside the gene matches. CDR1 and CDR2 from the germline V gene are LNHDA and SQIVND (reference sequence). The CDR3 sequence is 16 residues long.